A single sample is the source of the 32 T cell receptor beta chains below, sequenced in a study of control samples from healthy donors and cancer patients. Repertoires were generated with immunoSEQ multiplex PCR, while TCRdb's copy carries only in-frame clones and drops some. The profile shows approximately 140,000 clones, 70% to 90% of them singletons. Sequencing was performed on blood. These receptors were collected from a young woman in good health.

This rearrangement joins TRBV18 to TRBJ1-2, with a weak D call TRBD1 (5 bases). The CDR3 sequence is 14 residues long. V lost 3 bases, J lost 7 bases, and 15 bases lay in between. Germline CDR1 is KGHSH and CDR2 is LQKENI. The CDR3 reads CASSPSTGGSGYTF. The CDR3 DNA reads as TGTGCCAGCTCACCCTCGACCGGGGGGAGTGGCTACACCTTC.

The V gene is TRBV2, the J gene TRBJ1-5; D is undetermined. Germline CDR1 is SNHLY and CDR2 is FYNNEI. The CDR3 covers 16 residues. V lost 5 bases and J lost 3, with 17 bases in between. In DNA, the CDR3 is TGTGCCAGCAGTCCTCCCCGTGTGTCGGACAATCAGCCCCAGCATTTT. It encodes CASSPPRVSDNQPQHF.

The chain recombines TRBV3-1 (or the pseudogene TRBV3-2) with TRBJ2-7; 15 positions agree with TRBD2. The CDR3 totals 19 residues. Germline CDR1 and CDR2: LGHDT and YNNKEL (reference sequence). The J segment lost 4 bases and the V segment lost 3 bases, leaving 13 bases of the junction unmatched. The CDR3 DNA is TGTGCCAGCAGCCAGGTCCAGGGAGGGACTAGCGGGAGGTGGTACGAGCAGTACTTC. Encoded protein: CASSQVQGGTSGRWYEQYF.

The count of this clone is one. CDR3 bases: TGTGCCAGCAGGCCCGATTGGGGCGGAGATGAAAAACTGTTTTTT. Translation gives CASRPDWGGDEKLFF. The chain links TRBV2 to TRBJ1-4; perhaps TRBD1 as D (5 bases). The germline V gene encodes CDR1 SNHLY and CDR2 FYNNEI. The CDR3 sequence is 15 residues long. V lost 6 bases to trimming and J lost 6 bases, with 17 bases between them.

CDR3 nucleotides: TGTGCCAGCAGGTTACAGGGGGCCAAAAACATTCAGTACTTC. Its protein is CASRLQGAKNIQYF. V usage is TRBV28 and J usage is TRBJ2-4; 7 nucleotides line up with TRBD1. Losses at the gene ends were 6 bases for V and 1 base for J; bases not matched to a gene: 3. Germline CDR1 MDHEN, CDR2 SYDVKM. The CDR3 has 14 amino acids.

The chain employs TRBV30 and TRBJ1-1, with TRBD1 identical over 7 bases. Germline CDR1 reads GTSNPN; CDR2 reads SVGIG (reference sequence). This CDR3 is 14 amino acids long. The V segment lost 1 base and the J segment 5 bases; nucleotides outside the gene matches: 7. The DNA for the CDR3 is TGTGCCTGGAGTGCAGGATCAGGGGGTACTGAAGCTTTCTTT. Encoded protein: CAWSAGSGGTEAFF.

The V call is TRBV9, the J call TRBJ2-1, with no clear D. The V end was cut by 4 bases, the J end by 5 bases, with 13 bases between. The CDR3 consists of 14 residues. Germline CDR1 is SGDLS and CDR2 is YYNGEE. The chain's CDR3 is CASSLRPYNNEQFF. Written as DNA, the CDR3 is TGTGCCAGCAGCCTTCGGCCTTACAACAATGAGCAGTTCTTC.

The gene calls are TRBV5-1 and TRBJ2-2; maybe TRBD2 (5 bases). CDR1 is SGHRS, CDR2 YFSETQ, per germline. V was pared by 2 bases and J by 1 base, with 6 bases between. The CDR3 totals 14 residues. The CDR3 region has the DNA TGCGCCAGCAGCTTCGGGGTGAACACCGGGGAGCTGTTTTTT. As protein: CASSFGVNTGELFF.

This chain connects TRBV7-2 to TRBJ2-6; possible D gene TRBD2, 6 bases. The CDR3 totals 16 residues. Germline lookup yields CDR1 SGHTA and CDR2 FQGNSA. Between the trimmed V and J ends, which lost 8 bases and 0 bases, there was a span of 14 bases. The CDR3 sequence: CASGRAGNSGANVLTF. In DNA, the CDR3 is TGTGCCAGCGGCAGAGCGGGTAACTCTGGGGCCAACGTCCTGACTTTC.

The chain joins TRBV5-1 to TRBJ1-3; 11 positions match TRBD1. The CDR3 runs 15 residues. CDR1 and CDR2 from the germline V gene are SGHRS and YFSETQ. V gave up 0 bases and J gave up 8 bases; unmatched junction bases: 4. The CDR3 reads CASSLEGQGVDTIYF. Here the CDR3 DNA reads TGCGCCAGCAGCTTGGAGGGACAGGGGGTGGACACCATATATTTT.

This chain links TRBV5-1 with TRBJ2-3, with D possibly TRBD2 on 6 matching bases. V gave up 2 bases and J gave up 2 bases, with 9 bases separating them. The CDR3 contains 14 residues. Germline CDR1 reads SGHRS; CDR2 reads YFSETQ. In DNA form, the CDR3 reads TGCGCCAGCAGCTTCCGGGAGTCCACAGATACGCAGTATTTT. Its protein product is CASSFRESTDTQYF.

This chain joins TRBV23-1 and TRBJ2-1; D perhaps matches TRBD1 (6 bases). TRBV23-1 is recorded as an ORF, its role being uncertain. CDR3 size: 13 residues. Trimming stripped 7 bases from V and 3 bases from J, with 10 bases between. The CDR3 DNA reads TGCGCCAGCACGCAACAGGGCTACAATGAGCAGTTCTTC. Encoded protein: CASTQQGYNEQFF.

The V gene is TRBV6-5, the J gene TRBJ1-2; 7 nucleotides align to TRBD1. The CDR3 is made up of 15 amino acids. Unmatched junction bases numbered 9, after V lost 5 bases and J lost 3 bases. In germline, CDR1 is MNHEY, CDR2 SVGAGI. CDR3 region: CASSTGQERHYGYTF. CDR3 DNA: TGTGCCAGCAGTACAGGACAGGAGAGGCACTATGGCTACACCTTC.

The V and J genes are TRBV6-1 and TRBJ2-7; D tentatively fits TRBD1 or TRBD2 (6 bases each). V was trimmed by 3 bases and J by 6 bases, leaving 12 bases between them. The germline CDR1 and CDR2 sequences are MNHNS and SASEGT. The CDR3 runs 13 residues. The CDR3 loop is CASSDLGGAEQYF. In nucleotides, the CDR3 is TGTGCCAGCAGTGATCTCGGGGGCGCCGAGCAGTACTTC.

The CDR3 here is CASSQVPGSTIGYTF. CDR3 coding DNA: TGTGCCAGCAGCCAAGTGCCAGGTTCAACAATTGGCTACACCTTC. This rearrangement joins TRBV4-2 to TRBJ1-2; no clear D. The ends were cut back, 1 base at V and 7 bases at J, with 16 bases in the middle. Germline CDR1 reads LGHNA; CDR2 reads YNFKEQ. The CDR3 has 15 residues.

This chain links TRBV20-1 with TRBJ2-7, with no clear D. Trimming stripped 3 bases from V and 5 bases from J, with 5 bases between. This CDR3 comprises 10 residues. The germline gives CDR1 DFQATT, CDR2 SNEGSKA (reference sequence). The CDR3 loop reads CSASQDEQYF. The CDR3 DNA sequence: TGCAGTGCTAGTCAAGACGAGCAGTACTTC.

The chain carries TRBV9 and TRBJ2-5, with D uncertain. V was clipped by 3 bases and J by 4 bases, with 10 bases between them. The CDR3 is 13 residues long. Germline V gene data show CDR1 as SGDLS and CDR2 as YYNGEE. DNA of the CDR3: TGTGCCAGCAGCGAATCCGGCCGAGAGACCCAGTACTTC. It yields the protein CASSESGRETQYF. Supplemented by reference TRBV9 and TRBJ2-5, the full variable domain reads DSGVTQTPKHLITATGQRVTLRCSPRSGDLSVYWYQQSLDQGLQFLIQYYNGEERAKGNILERFSAQQFPDLHSELNLSSLELGDSALYFCASSESGRETQYFGPGTRLLVL.

This rearrangement joins TRBV5-5 to TRBJ2-1; 10 positions agree with TRBD2. The CDR3 consists of 17 residues. With 0 bases clipped from V and 1 base from J, the junction kept 4 bases outside the gene matches. CDR1 SGHKS and CDR2 YYEKEE come from the germline V gene (reference sequence). This CDR3 is CASSLVASGSSYNEQFF. CDR3 bases: TGTGCCAGCAGCTTGGTGGCTAGCGGGAGTTCCTACAATGAGCAGTTCTTC.

V gene TRBV5-4 combines with J gene TRBJ1-1; D is uncertain. The CDR3 has 12 residues. Germline CDR1 and CDR2: SGHNT and YYREEE (reference sequence). The germline V and J ends were trimmed by 4 bases and 1 base, with 5 bases remaining between them. CDR3 DNA sequence: TGTGCCAGCAGCGGAGGGAACACTGAAGCTTTCTTT. Translating it yields CASSGGNTEAFF.

The V and J genes are TRBV24-1 and TRBJ2-2; D call uncertain. CDR1 is KGHDR and CDR2 is SFDVKD in the germline V gene. The CDR3 spans 13 residues. Trimming shortened V by 5 bases and J by 2 bases, and 5 bases separated the two germline ends. The CDR3 loop is CATSVSNTGELFF. In nucleotides, the CDR3 is TGTGCCACCAGTGTATCAAACACCGGGGAGCTGTTTTTT.

This chain links TRBV7-9 with TRBJ1-1, with D possibly matching TRBD1 (5 bases). The length of the CDR3 is 13 residues. Per the germline V gene, CDR1 is SEHNR and CDR2 is FQNEAQ (reference sequence). Trimming stripped 5 bases from V and 7 bases from J, with 14 bases between. CDR3 amino acids: CASSIEGADEAFF. The CDR3 nucleotides read TGTGCCAGCAGCATAGAAGGGGCAGATGAAGCTTTCTTT.

The chain uses TRBV5-1 and TRBJ1-1, with 10 bases matching TRBD1. The CDR3 consists of 14 residues. V was clipped by 1 base and J by 11 bases; unmatched bases: 8. Germline V gene lookup returns CDR1 SGHRS and CDR2 YFSETQ. DNA of the CDR3: TGCGCCAGCAGCTTGTCAGGGGGACAGGGGTATGCTTTCTTT. Protein sequence: CASSLSGGQGYAFF. Combining the CDR3 with reference TRBV5-1 and TRBJ1-1 gives the whole variable domain KAGVTQTPRYLIKTRGQQVTLSCSPISGHRSVSWYQQTPGQGLQFLFEYFSETQRNKGNFPGRFSGRQFSNSRSEMNVSTLELGDSALYLCASSLSGGQGYAFFGQGTRLTVV.

The chain carries TRBV11-2 and TRBJ2-6; a possible D gene is TRBD2 (5 bases). The V end was cut by 4 bases, the J end by 0 bases, with 7 bases between. The germline V gene encodes CDR1 SGHAT and CDR2 FQNNGV. The CDR3 has 15 residues. The CDR3 sequence is CASSSDFSGANVLTF. CDR3 DNA: TGTGCCAGCAGCTCGGACTTCTCTGGGGCCAACGTCCTGACTTTC.

This clone has more than one count but fewer than ten. This rearrangement joins TRBV6-5 to TRBJ2-3; 7 positions match TRBD2. Trimming removed 8 bases from V and 3 bases from J; junction bases left unmatched: 8. The germline V gene encodes CDR1 MNHEY and CDR2 SVGAGI. CDR3 size: 14 residues. CDR3 amino acids: CASGGVSETDTQYF. As DNA, the CDR3 is TGTGCCAGCGGGGGGGTTAGCGAAACAGATACGCAGTATTTT.

This clone was seen a handful of times. The chain has TRBV15 and TRBJ1-3, with D possibly matching TRBD1 (6 bases). The germline V gene has CDR1 LNHNV and CDR2 YYDKDF (reference sequence). There are 16 residues in the CDR3. Trimming shortened V by 8 bases and J by 0 bases, and 17 bases separated the two germline ends. The CDR3 nucleotides are TGTGCCACCGGGAGGGGGACGGGGATCTCTGGAAACACCATATATTTT. Residues: CATGRGTGISGNTIYF.

The chain joins TRBV7-2 to TRBJ1-1; 7 bases match TRBD1. This CDR3 region has 13 residues. Losses at the gene ends were 1 base for V and 8 bases for J; bases not matched to a gene: 4. CDR1 and CDR2 from the germline V gene are SGHTA and FQGNSA. CDR3 coding DNA: TGTGCCAGCAGCTTAGAGGGGGCTGGGGAAGCTTTCTTT. Amino acids: CASSLEGAGEAFF. The variable domain in full, with the rest retrieved from reference TRBV7-2 and TRBJ1-1, is GAGVSQSPSNKVTEKGKDVELRCDPISGHTALYWYRQSLGQGLEFLIYFQGNSAPDKSGLPSDRFSAERTGGSVSTLTIQRTQQEDSAVYLCASSLEGAGEAFFGQGTRLTVV.

This chain links TRBV10-3 with TRBJ2-7; TRBD1 agrees at 12 bases. The V and J ends lost 7 bases and 5 bases, in that order; junction bases with no gene match: 15. The CDR3 is 17 amino acids. The germline V gene encodes CDR1 ENHRY and CDR2 SYGVKD. CDR3 DNA sequence: TGTGCCATCACCCCGGAGGGGCTGGGACAGGGGGCCCACGAGCAGTACTTC. Protein: CAITPEGLGQGAHEQYF.

This clone was counted a single time. V is TRBV28 and J is TRBJ1-1; 7 bases are shared with TRBD1. Trimming cost V 5 bases and J 3 bases; bases outside gene matches: 12. The CDR3 loop spans 16 amino acids. Germline assignment: CDR1 MDHEN and CDR2 SYDVKM. In DNA form, the CDR3 reads TGTGCCAGCAGTCCTCAAGGGGGCGATCGGGACACTGAAGCTTTCTTT. This encodes CASSPQGGDRDTEAFF.

This chain joins TRBV5-4 and TRBJ1-4, with D possibly being TRBD1 (6 bases). Germline values: CDR1 SGHNT, CDR2 YYREEE (reference sequence). This CDR3 region has 14 residues. Trimming removed 4 bases at V and 3 bases at J, with 10 bases between. CDR3 DNA: TGTGCCAGCAGCGGCGGACAGCCTAATGAAAAACTGTTTTTT. Protein product: CASSGGQPNEKLFF. The full variable domain, completed using reference TRBV5-4 and TRBJ1-4, is ETGVTQSPTHLIKTRGQQVTLRCSSQSGHNTVSWYQQALGQGPQFIFQYYREEENGRGNFPPRFSGLQFPNYSSELNVNALELDDSALYLCASSGGQPNEKLFFGSGTQLSVL.

The CDR3 nucleotides are TGTGCCACCAGCAGAGGAGTTTTGAGCCGCGAGCAGTACTTC. Its protein product is CATSRGVLSREQYF. The chain joins TRBV15 to TRBJ2-7; the D is unclear. Trimming took 1 base from V and 6 from J, leaving 13 bases between them. The germline gives CDR1 LNHNV, CDR2 YYDKDF (reference sequence). The CDR3 is 14 residues long.

This chain joins TRBV28 and TRBJ2-3, with D possibly TRBD1 on 5 matching bases. The CDR3 is 16 amino acids. Germline V CDR1 and CDR2: MDHEN, SYDVKM. The germline V and J ends were trimmed by 2 bases and 4 bases, with 16 bases remaining between them. The CDR3 region has the DNA TGTGCCAGCAGTTTAAAGACAGCAGTAGTCGCAGATACGCAGTATTTT. Protein sequence: CASSLKTAVVADTQYF.

The rearrangement joins TRBV5-1 to TRBJ2-7, with 10 bases aligning to TRBD2. CDR1 and CDR2 (germline): SGHRS, YFSETQ. The CDR3 covers 15 residues. V shed 4 bases and J 2 bases; nucleotides not matched to a gene: 6. The CDR3 loop is CASSTVAGGAYEQYF. CDR3 DNA sequence: TGCGCCAGCAGCACGGTAGCGGGAGGAGCCTACGAGCAGTACTTC.